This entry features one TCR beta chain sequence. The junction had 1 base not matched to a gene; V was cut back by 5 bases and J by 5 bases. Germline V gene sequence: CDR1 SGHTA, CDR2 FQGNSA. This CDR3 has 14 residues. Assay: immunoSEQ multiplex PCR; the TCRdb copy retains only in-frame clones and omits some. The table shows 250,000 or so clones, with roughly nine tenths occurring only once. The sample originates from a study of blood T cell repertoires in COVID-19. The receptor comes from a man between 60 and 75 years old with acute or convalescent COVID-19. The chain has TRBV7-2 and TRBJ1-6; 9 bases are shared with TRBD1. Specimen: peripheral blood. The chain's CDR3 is CASSRDRDNSPLHF. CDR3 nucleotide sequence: TGTGCCAGCAGCCGGGACAGGGATAATTCACCCCTCCACTTT.